Following are 20 T cell receptor beta chains from one sample sequenced in a study of blood T cell repertoires in COVID-19. Clones were read by immunoSEQ multiplex PCR, and TCRdb kept only the in-frame ones, dropping some. This table has 130,000 or so clones, about 87% appearing once. The specimen sequenced was peripheral blood. The receptor set was obtained from a man aged 50-59 years with acute or convalescent COVID-19.

The chain's CDR3 is CASSEGDRGDQPQHF. The CDR3 nucleotides are TGTGCCAGCAGTGAAGGGGACAGGGGTGATCAGCCCCAGCATTTT. The rearrangement joins TRBV6-1 to TRBJ1-5, with 10 nucleotides matching TRBD1. Germline V gene lookup returns CDR1 MNHNS and CDR2 SASEGT. Trimming at V came to 1 base and at J to 5 bases, leaving 2 bases not matched to a gene. The CDR3 extends over 15 amino acids.

This clone was recorded once. The chain has TRBV6-5 and TRBJ1-5; 9 bases are shared with TRBD1. This CDR3 is 14 amino acids long. V was pared by 6 bases and J by 6 bases, with 6 bases of the junction left unmatched. Germline V lookup: CDR1 MNHEY, CDR2 SVGAGI. The CDR3 DNA sequence: TGTGCCAGCAGCACAGGGGGCTGGGGTCAGCCCCAGCATTTT. Its protein is CASSTGGWGQPQHF.

V is TRBV27 and J is TRBJ2-2; TRBD1 aligns across 9 bases. Losses at the gene ends were 4 bases for V and 2 bases for J; bases not matched to a gene: 2. CDR1 and CDR2 from the germline V gene are MNHEY and SMNVEV (reference sequence). There are 15 residues in the CDR3. The CDR3 sequence: CASSSGQGNTGELFF. The CDR3 DNA reads as TGTGCCAGCAGTTCGGGACAGGGTAACACCGGGGAGCTGTTTTTT.

This clone was observed a few times. V is TRBV2 and J is TRBJ1-6; D gene unclear. Germline CDR1 and CDR2: SNHLY and FYNNEI. Trimming took 5 bases from V and 10 from J, leaving 15 bases between them. The CDR3 runs 14 residues. CDR3 coding DNA: TGTGCCAGCAGTCGGACTGCTGAAAACTCACCCCTCCACTTT. This translates into CASSRTAENSPLHF. The variable domain in full, with the rest retrieved from reference TRBV2 and TRBJ1-6, is EPEVTQTPSHQVTQMGQEVILRCVPISNHLYFYWYRQILGQKVEFLVSFYNNEISEKSEIFDDQFSVERPDGSNFTLKIRSTKLEDSAMYFCASSRTAENSPLHFGNGTRLTVT.

The rearrangement joins TRBV10-3 to TRBJ2-7, with TRBD2 matching over 7 bases. Germline V gene lookup returns CDR1 ENHRY and CDR2 SYGVKD. V was pared by 8 bases and J by 3 bases, with 7 bases of the junction left unmatched. This CDR3 spans 13 amino acids. As DNA, the CDR3 is TGTGCCATCCGATCCAGCGGGAACTACGAGCAGTACTTC. The encoded protein is CAIRSSGNYEQYF.

The genes are TRBV6-4 and TRBJ1-1; D is unclear. This CDR3 is built from 11 residues. Trimming removed 8 bases at V and 0 bases at J, with 4 bases between. Germline V lookup: CDR1 MRHNA, CDR2 SNTAGT. CDR3 DNA: TGTGCCAGCTACATGAACACTGAAGCTTTCTTT. Translation gives CASYMNTEAFF.

The chain combines TRBV19 with TRBJ1-1; tentatively, D is TRBD1 (5 bases). This CDR3 comprises 12 residues. V lost 7 bases, J lost 10 bases, and 16 bases lay in between. Germline V gene lookup returns CDR1 LNHDA and CDR2 SQIVND (reference sequence). The CDR3 spells CASIPPWGVAFF. The CDR3 nucleotides read TGTGCCAGTATCCCACCTTGGGGGGTAGCTTTCTTT.

The rearrangement uses TRBV9 and TRBJ2-1; 11 nucleotides line up with TRBD2. The CDR3 runs 16 residues. After removal of 0 bases from V and 9 bases from J, the junction contained 8 bases not matched to a gene. Germline values: CDR1 SGDLS, CDR2 YYNGEE. CDR3 amino acids: CASSVEVSGGAVEQFF. The CDR3 DNA reads as TGTGCCAGCAGCGTAGAGGTTAGCGGGGGGGCGGTTGAGCAGTTCTTC.

The chain recombines TRBV7-2 with TRBJ2-1; D not certain. In germline, CDR1 is SGHTA, CDR2 FQGNSA. V shed 1 base and J shed 2 bases, with 12 bases lying between them. The CDR3 contains 16 residues. The CDR3 reads CASSLVSGAAYNEQFF. The CDR3 DNA is TGTGCCAGCAGCTTAGTATCCGGAGCCGCCTACAATGAGCAGTTCTTC.

The table lists this clone with a few counts. The chain employs TRBV18 and TRBJ2-1, with TRBD1 as a possible D gene (5 bases). Germline-derived CDR1 and CDR2 are KGHSH and LQKENI. The CDR3 is 13 residues long. The V and J ends lost 4 bases and 4 bases respectively, with 8 bases between them. The CDR3 nucleotides read TGTGCCAGCTCACAAGACAGTTACAATGAGCAGTTCTTC. It translates to CASSQDSYNEQFF.

The sample holds one count of this clone. This chain uses TRBV5-1 with TRBJ2-1; TRBD2 matches at 11 bases. Germline lookup yields CDR1 SGHRS and CDR2 YFSETQ. V was clipped by 1 base and J by 7 bases; unmatched bases: 7. The length of the CDR3 is 16 residues. The CDR3 DNA sequence: TGCGCCAGCAGCTTGATAGCGGGGGGGCCAGGGAATGAGCAGTTCTTC. It yields the protein CASSLIAGGPGNEQFF.

This sequence joins TRBV5-5 and TRBJ2-1; 9 bases align to TRBD2. With V trimmed by 8 bases and J by 7 bases, 10 bases remained unmatched. The CDR3 spans 14 residues. In germline, CDR1 is SGHKS, CDR2 YYEKEE (reference sequence). The CDR3 coding sequence is TGTGCCAGTGGTGGGGCGGGAGGGCCTAATGAGCAGTTCTTC. Translated, it gives CASGGAGGPNEQFF.

The chain couples TRBV19 to TRBJ2-1; TRBD2 aligns across 9 bases. Germline V CDR1 and CDR2: LNHDA, SQIVND (reference sequence). After removal of 2 bases from V and 5 bases from J, the junction contained 1 base not matched to a gene. The CDR3 spans 14 residues. The CDR3 loop reads CASSIIAGDNEQFF. CDR3 DNA sequence: TGTGCCAGTAGTATAATAGCGGGGGACAATGAGCAGTTCTTC.

The chain uses TRBV19 and TRBJ1-2; D is unclear. This CDR3 comprises 13 residues. The germline CDR1 and CDR2 sequences are LNHDA and SQIVND (reference sequence). V shed 3 bases and J shed 2 bases, with 7 bases lying between them. The CDR3 is CASSISVNYGYTF. The CDR3 DNA sequence: TGTGCCAGTAGTATTTCCGTGAACTATGGCTACACCTTC.

The V gene is TRBV5-5, the J gene TRBJ2-7; D perhaps matches TRBD1 (7 bases). Germline assignment: CDR1 SGHKS and CDR2 YYEKEE (reference sequence). V lost 3 bases and J lost 6, with 19 bases in between. This CDR3 has 15 residues. CDR3 nucleotides: TGTGCCAGCAGCTCCGCAGGGGGGATTGATGGCGAGCAGTACTTC. This encodes CASSSAGGIDGEQYF.

The chain has TRBV19 and TRBJ1-5; 10 positions agree with TRBD1. The CDR3 contains 15 residues. The ends lost 3 bases at V and 7 bases at J; junction bases unmatched: 6. Germline V CDR1 and CDR2: LNHDA, SQIVND (reference sequence). The CDR3 loop reads CASSIGTGVGQPQHF. The CDR3 DNA follows: TGTGCCAGTAGTATCGGGACAGGGGTAGGGCAGCCCCAGCATTTT.

The rearrangement links TRBV20-1 to TRBJ1-6; possible D gene TRBD1, 5 bases. Trimming removed 3 bases from V and 6 bases from J, with 15 bases in between. CDR3 length: 15 amino acids. Germline loops: CDR1 DFQATT, CDR2 SNEGSKA (reference sequence). The DNA of the CDR3 is TGCAGTGCTAGTGGGACCCGGACATTTAATTCACCCCTCCACTTT. Encoded protein: CSASGTRTFNSPLHF.

This sequence joins TRBV7-8 and TRBJ1-5; TRBD1 matches at 7 bases. The ends lost 5 bases at V and 1 base at J; junction bases unmatched: 8. This CDR3 spans 16 amino acids. Germline V gives CDR1 SGHVS, CDR2 FQNEAQ. The CDR3 protein is CASSPNIRGSNQPQHF. CDR3 DNA sequence: TGTGCCAGCAGCCCTAACATCAGGGGGAGCAATCAGCCCCAGCATTTT.

This clone was observed once. This chain links TRBV12-3 or TRBV12-4 with TRBJ2-5; a weak D match, TRBD2 (6 bases). The CDR3 consists of 13 residues. The V end was cut by 5 bases, the J end by 7 bases, with 14 bases between. Here the CDR3 reads CASSLIGGGTQYF. CDR3 bases: TGTGCCAGCAGTCTAATCGGGGGAGGGACCCAGTACTTC.

The V and J genes are TRBV7-9 and TRBJ2-7; possibly TRBD1 for D (6 bases). This CDR3 region has 17 residues. Deletions cut 5 bases from V and 2 bases from J, with 22 bases between. Germline CDR1 is SEHNR and CDR2 is FQNEAQ (reference sequence). The chain's CDR3 is CASSRFPQGTPTYEQYF. DNA for the CDR3: TGTGCCAGCAGCCGGTTCCCCCAGGGGACCCCTACCTACGAGCAGTACTTC.